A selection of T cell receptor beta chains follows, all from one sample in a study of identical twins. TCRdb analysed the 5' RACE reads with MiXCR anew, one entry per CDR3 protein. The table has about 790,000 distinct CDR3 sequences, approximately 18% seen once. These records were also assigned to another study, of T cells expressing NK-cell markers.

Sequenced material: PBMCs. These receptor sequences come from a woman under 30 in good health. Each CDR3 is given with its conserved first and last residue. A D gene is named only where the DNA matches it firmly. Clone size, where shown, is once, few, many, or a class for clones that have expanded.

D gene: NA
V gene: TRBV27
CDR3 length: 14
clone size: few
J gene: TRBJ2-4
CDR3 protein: CASSNGTGKNIQYF
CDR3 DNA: TGTGCCAGCAGTAACGGGACTGGCAAAAACATTCAGTACTTC

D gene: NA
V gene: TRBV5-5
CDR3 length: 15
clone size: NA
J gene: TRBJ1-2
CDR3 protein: CASSLADRANYGYTF
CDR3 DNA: TGTGCCAGCAGCCTGGCGGACCGAGCTAACTATGGCTACACCTTC

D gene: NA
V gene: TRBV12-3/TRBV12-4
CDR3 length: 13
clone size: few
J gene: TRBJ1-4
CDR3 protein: CASRRGHNEKLFF
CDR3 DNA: TGTGCCAGCCGACGCGGACATAATGAAAAACTGTTTTTT

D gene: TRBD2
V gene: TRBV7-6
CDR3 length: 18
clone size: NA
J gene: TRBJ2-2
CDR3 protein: CASGVWTSGGVNTGELFF
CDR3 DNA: TGTGCCAGCGGGGTTTGGACTAGCGGGGGAGTGAACACCGGGGAGCTGTTTTTT

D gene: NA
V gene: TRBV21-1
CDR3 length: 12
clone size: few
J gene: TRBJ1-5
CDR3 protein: CARDQETQPQHF
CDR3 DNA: TGTGCCAGGGATCAAGAGACTCAGCCCCAGCATTTT

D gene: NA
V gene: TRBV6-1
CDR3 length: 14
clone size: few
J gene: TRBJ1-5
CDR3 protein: CASSDHPDSQPQHF
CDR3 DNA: TGTGCCAGCAGTGACCATCCCGATTCTCAGCCCCAGCATTTT

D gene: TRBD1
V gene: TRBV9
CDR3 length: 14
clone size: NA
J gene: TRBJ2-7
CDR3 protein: CASSDRDRGPEQYF
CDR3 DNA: TGTGCCAGCAGCGACCGGGACAGGGGACCCGAGCAGTACTTC

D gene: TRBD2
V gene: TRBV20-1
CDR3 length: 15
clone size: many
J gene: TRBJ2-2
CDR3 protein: CSARRGSGDTGELFF
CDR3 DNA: TGCAGTGCTAGACGGGGTAGCGGGGACACCGGGGAGCTGTTTTTT

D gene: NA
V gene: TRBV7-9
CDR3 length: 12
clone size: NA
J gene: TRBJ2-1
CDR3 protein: CASSRVPGEQFF
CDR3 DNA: TGTGCCAGCAGCCGGGTCCCGGGTGAGCAGTTCTTC

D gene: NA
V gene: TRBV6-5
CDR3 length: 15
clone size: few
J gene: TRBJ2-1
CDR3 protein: CASSYRGNTYNEQFF
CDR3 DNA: TGTGCCAGCAGTTACCGGGGGAATACCTACAATGAGCAGTTCTTC

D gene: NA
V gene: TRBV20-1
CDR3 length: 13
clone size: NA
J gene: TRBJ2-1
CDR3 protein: CSARDYSKNEQFF
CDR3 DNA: TGCAGTGCTAGGGATTATAGCAAGAATGAGCAGTTCTTC

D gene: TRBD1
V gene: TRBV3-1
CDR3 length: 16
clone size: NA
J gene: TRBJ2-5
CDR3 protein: CASSGSRGGERETQYF
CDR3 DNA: TGTGCCAGCAGCGGATCAAGAGGGGGCGAAAGAGAGACCCAGTACTTC

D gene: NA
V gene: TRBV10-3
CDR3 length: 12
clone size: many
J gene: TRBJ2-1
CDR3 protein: CAIRTTAGEQFF
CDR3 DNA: TGTGCCATCAGAACGACGGCCGGTGAGCAGTTCTTC

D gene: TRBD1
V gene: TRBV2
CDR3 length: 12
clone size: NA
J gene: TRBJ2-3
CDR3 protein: CASQGDHGAQYF
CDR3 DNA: TGTGCCAGCCAGGGGGATCACGGGGCGCAGTATTTT

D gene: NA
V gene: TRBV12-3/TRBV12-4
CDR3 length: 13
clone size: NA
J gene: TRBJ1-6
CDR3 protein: CASSFGPPSTLHF
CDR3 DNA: TGTGCCAGCAGTTTTGGGCCTCCTAGCACCCTCCACTTT

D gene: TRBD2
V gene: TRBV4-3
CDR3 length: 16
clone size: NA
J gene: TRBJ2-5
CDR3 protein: CASSTQLAGVPETQYF
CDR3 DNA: TGCGCCAGCAGCACTCAACTAGCGGGAGTTCCAGAGACCCAGTACTTC

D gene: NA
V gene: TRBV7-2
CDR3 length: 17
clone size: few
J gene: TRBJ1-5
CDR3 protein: CASSLKSSDMGNQPQHF
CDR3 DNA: TGTGCCAGCAGCCTAAAATCGTCGGATATGGGCAATCAGCCCCAGCATTTT

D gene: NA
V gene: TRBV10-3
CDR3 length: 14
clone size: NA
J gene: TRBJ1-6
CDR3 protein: CAISAGAYNSPLHF
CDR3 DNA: TGTGCCATCAGTGCCGGGGCCTATAATTCACCCCTCCACTTT

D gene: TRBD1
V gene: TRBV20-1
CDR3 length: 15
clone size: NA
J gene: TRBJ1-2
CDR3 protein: CSANRMTGGGYGYTF
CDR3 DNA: TGCAGTGCCAACCGAATGACAGGGGGCGGCTATGGCTACACCTTC

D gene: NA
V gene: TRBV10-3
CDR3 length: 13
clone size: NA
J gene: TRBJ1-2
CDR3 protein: CAISAGTNYGYTF
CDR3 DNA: TGTGCCATCAGTGCAGGGACTAACTATGGCTACACCTTC

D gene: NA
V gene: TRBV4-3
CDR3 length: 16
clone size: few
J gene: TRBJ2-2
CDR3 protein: CASSQSGGVGPGELFF
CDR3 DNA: TGCGCCAGCAGCCAGAGCGGAGGAGTAGGACCCGGGGAGCTGTTTTTT

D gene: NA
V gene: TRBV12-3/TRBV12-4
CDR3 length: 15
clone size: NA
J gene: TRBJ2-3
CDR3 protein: CASSPPRTTTDTQYF
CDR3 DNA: TGTGCCAGCAGTCCCCCCCGGACCACCACAGATACGCAGTATTTT

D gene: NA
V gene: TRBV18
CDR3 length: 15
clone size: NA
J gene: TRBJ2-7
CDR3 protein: CASSPLRAATYEQYF
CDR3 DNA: TGTGCCAGCTCACCGCTCAGGGCTGCGACCTACGAGCAGTACTTC

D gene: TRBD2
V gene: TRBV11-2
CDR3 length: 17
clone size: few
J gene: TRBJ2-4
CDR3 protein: CASSYALAGGYQNIQYF
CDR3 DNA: TGTGCCAGCAGCTACGCACTAGCGGGAGGGTACCAAAACATTCAGTACTTC

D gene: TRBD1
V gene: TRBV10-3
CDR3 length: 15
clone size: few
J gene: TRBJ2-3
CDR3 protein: CAISQGTGGRDTQYF
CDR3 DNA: TGTGCCATCAGTCAGGGGACAGGGGGCAGAGATACGCAGTATTTT

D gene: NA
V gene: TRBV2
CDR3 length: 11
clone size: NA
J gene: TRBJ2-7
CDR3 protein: CASRSQGVEYF
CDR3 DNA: TGTGCCAGCAGGTCGCAGGGAGTAGAGTACTTC

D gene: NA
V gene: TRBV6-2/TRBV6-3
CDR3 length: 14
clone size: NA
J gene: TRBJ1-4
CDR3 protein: CASSRFRTGEKLFF
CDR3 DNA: TGTGCCAGCAGTCGATTCCGGACGGGCGAAAAACTGTTTTTT

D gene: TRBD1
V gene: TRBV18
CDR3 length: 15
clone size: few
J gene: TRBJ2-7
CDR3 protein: CASSPQGHKGARTYF
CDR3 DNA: TGTGCCAGCTCACCGCAGGGTCATAAGGGGGCGAGGACGTACTTC

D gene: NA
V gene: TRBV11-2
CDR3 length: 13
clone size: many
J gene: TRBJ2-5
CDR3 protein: CASSLRAQETQYF
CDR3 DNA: TGTGCCAGCAGTTTGCGGGCCCAAGAGACCCAGTACTTC

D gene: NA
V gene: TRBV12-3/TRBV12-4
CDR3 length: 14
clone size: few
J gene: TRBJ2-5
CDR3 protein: CASSPEGNLVTQYF
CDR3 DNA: TGTGCCAGCAGTCCCGAGGGGAATCTGGTGACCCAGTACTTC

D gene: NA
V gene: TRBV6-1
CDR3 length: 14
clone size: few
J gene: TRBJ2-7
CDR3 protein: CASRPRSAGFEQYF
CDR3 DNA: TGTGCCAGCAGGCCCCGATCGGCAGGGTTCGAGCAGTACTTC

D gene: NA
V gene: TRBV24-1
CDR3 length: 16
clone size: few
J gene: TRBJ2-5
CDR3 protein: CATNFRGTDLWETQYF
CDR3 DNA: TGTGCCACCAACTTCCGCGGGACGGACCTGTGGGAGACCCAGTACTTC

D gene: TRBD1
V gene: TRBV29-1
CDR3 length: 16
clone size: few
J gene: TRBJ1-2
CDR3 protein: CSVEAIDRESLYGYTF
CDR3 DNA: TGCAGCGTTGAAGCCATCGACAGGGAAAGCCTCTATGGCTACACCTTC

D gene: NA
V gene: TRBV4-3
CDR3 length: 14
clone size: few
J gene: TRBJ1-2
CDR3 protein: CASSQRDGKYGYTF
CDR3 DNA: TGCGCCAGCAGCCAAAGAGACGGGAAATATGGCTACACCTTC

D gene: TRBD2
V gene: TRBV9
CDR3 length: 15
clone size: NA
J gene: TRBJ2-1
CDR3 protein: CASSVQTSPYNEQFF
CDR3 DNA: TGTGCCAGCAGCGTCCAGACTAGCCCTTACAATGAGCAGTTCTTC

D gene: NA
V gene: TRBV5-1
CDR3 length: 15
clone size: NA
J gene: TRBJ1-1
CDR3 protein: CASSLSLGANTEAFF
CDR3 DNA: TGCGCCAGCAGCTTGTCTTTGGGCGCTAACACTGAAGCTTTCTTT

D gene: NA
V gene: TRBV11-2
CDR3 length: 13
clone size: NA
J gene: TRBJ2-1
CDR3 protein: CASSSLRADEQFF
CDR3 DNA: TGTGCCAGCAGTTCACTGAGGGCCGATGAGCAGTTCTTC

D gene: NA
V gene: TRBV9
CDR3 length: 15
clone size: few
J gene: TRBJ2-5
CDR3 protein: CASSVTATNQETQYF
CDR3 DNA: TGTGCCAGCAGCGTAACGGCCACCAACCAAGAGACCCAGTACTTC

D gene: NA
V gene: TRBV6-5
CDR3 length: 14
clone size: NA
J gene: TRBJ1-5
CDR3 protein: CASSYVRGGQPQHF
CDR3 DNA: TGTGCCAGCAGTTACGTCCGTGGCGGTCAGCCCCAGCATTTT

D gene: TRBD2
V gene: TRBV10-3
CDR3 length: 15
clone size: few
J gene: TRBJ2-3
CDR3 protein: CAISDRTSGDDTQYF
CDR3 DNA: TGTGCCATCAGTGACCGGACTAGCGGGGACGATACGCAGTATTTT

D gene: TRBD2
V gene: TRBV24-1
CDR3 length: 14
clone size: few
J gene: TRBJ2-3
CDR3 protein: CATSEGLAADTQYF
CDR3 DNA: TGTGCCACCAGTGAAGGACTAGCAGCAGATACGCAGTATTTT

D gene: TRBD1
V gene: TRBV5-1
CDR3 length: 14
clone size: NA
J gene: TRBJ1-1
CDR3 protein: CASAWDRGGTEAFF
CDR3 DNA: TGCGCCAGCGCTTGGGACAGGGGAGGCACTGAAGCTTTCTTT

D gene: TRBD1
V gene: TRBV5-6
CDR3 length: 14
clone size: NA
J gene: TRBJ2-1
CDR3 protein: CASSSRDSYNEQFF
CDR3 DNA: TGTGCCAGCAGCTCCCGGGACAGCTACAATGAGCAGTTCTTC

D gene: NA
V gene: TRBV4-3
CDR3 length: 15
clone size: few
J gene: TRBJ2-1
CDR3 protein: CASSQDQRLSNEQFF
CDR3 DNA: TGCGCCAGCAGCCAAGATCAGCGGCTCTCCAATGAGCAGTTCTTC

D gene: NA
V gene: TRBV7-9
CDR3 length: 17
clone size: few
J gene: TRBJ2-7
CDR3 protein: CASSPPVVAGVYDEQYF
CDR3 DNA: TGTGCCAGCAGCCCCCCAGTCGTGGCAGGAGTTTACGACGAGCAGTACTTC